This passage covers 24 T cell receptor beta chains from one sample sequenced in a study of T cell responses to AZD1222 COVID-19 vaccine. Profiled with immunoSEQ multiplex PCR; TCRdb holds only in-frame clones, not every one. The sample holds approximately 150,000 clones, 94% seen once. The sample was peripheral blood, taken on day 0 of AZD1222 vaccination. The receptors come from an adult in good health.

This sequence joins TRBV6-5 and TRBJ1-1, with unresolved D. Germline V gene lookup returns CDR1 MNHEY and CDR2 SVGAGI. The CDR3 totals 16 residues. Trimming pared 0 bases from V and 0 bases from J, leaving 11 bases between. The CDR3 loop reads CASSYSAVGMNTEAFF. The CDR3 DNA follows: TGTGCCAGCAGTTACTCGGCCGTTGGGATGAACACTGAAGCTTTCTTT.

The genes are TRBV7-8 and TRBJ2-5, with D tentatively TRBD1 or TRBD2 (5 bases each). From germline, CDR1 is SGHVS and CDR2 FQNEAQ. CDR3 size: 14 residues. V was cut by 5 bases and J by 5 bases, with 15 bases left in between. The CDR3 sequence is CASSLGVGTETQYF. The CDR3 coding sequence is TGTGCCAGCAGCCTAGGGGTGGGGACGGAGACCCAGTACTTC.

The chain employs TRBV11-1 and TRBJ2-5, with TRBD2 identical over 12 bases. Trimming removed 2 bases from V and 1 base from J; junction bases left unmatched: 2. Per the germline V gene, CDR1 is SGHAT and CDR2 is FQDESV (reference sequence). The CDR3 sequence is 16 residues long. The CDR3 DNA reads as TGTGCCAGCAGCTTAAGACTAGCGGGGGTCCAAGAGACCCAGTACTTC. It codes for CASSLRLAGVQETQYF.

The V and J genes are TRBV19 and TRBJ1-1, with TRBD1 identical over 7 bases. V dropped 2 bases and J dropped 5; count of bases not matched to a gene: 5. The CDR3 covers 14 residues. Germline values: CDR1 LNHDA, CDR2 SQIVND (reference sequence). CDR3 nucleotide sequence: TGTGCCAGTAGTATAACAGGGGTTTCGACTGAAGCTTTCTTT. This sequence encodes CASSITGVSTEAFF.

The CDR3 protein is CASSPGQGLSEAFF. The CDR3 bases are TGTGCCAGCAGTCCGGGACAGGGACTATCTGAAGCTTTCTTT. V is TRBV28 and J is TRBJ1-1, with TRBD1 matching over 9 bases. Germline V CDR1 and CDR2: MDHEN, SYDVKM. Losses at the gene ends were 5 bases for V and 6 bases for J; bases not matched to a gene: 7. The CDR3 contains 14 residues.

This clone appeared a single time. The chain is built from TRBV3-1 (or the pseudogene TRBV3-2) and TRBJ2-7; no firm D call. V was cut by 0 bases and J by 6 bases, with 6 bases left in between. The CDR3 is 12 amino acids. CDR1 is LGHDT and CDR2 is YNNKEL in the germline V gene (reference sequence). The chain's CDR3 is CASSQDWGEQYV. The CDR3 DNA reads TGTGCCAGCAGCCAAGACTGGGGCGAGCAGTACGTC.

This clone was counted once. The chain links TRBV19 to TRBJ2-3; 9 nucleotides align to TRBD1. This CDR3 spans 17 amino acids. Unmatched junction bases numbered 13, after V lost 5 bases and J lost 4 bases. CDR1 is LNHDA, CDR2 SQIVND, per germline (reference sequence). CDR3 DNA sequence: TGTGCCAGTAGTGGGCATCGGGGACAGGGAGAGGCAGATACGCAGTATTTT. Translated: CASSGHRGQGEADTQYF.

The chain links TRBV18 to TRBJ1-1; D call uncertain. CDR1 is KGHSH, CDR2 LQKENI, per germline. V lost 6 bases to trimming and J lost 3 bases, with 20 bases between them. The CDR3 is 16 residues long. DNA for the CDR3: TGTGCCAGCTCCCTTAGCGGTCCATCCCTTGACACTGAAGCTTTCTTT. It codes for CASSLSGPSLDTEAFF.

V is TRBV7-2 and J is TRBJ2-3; weak D call: TRBD1 (5 bases). Germline V gives CDR1 SGHTA, CDR2 FQGNSA. V lost 5 bases and J 1 base, leaving 10 bases between the germline ends. The CDR3 has 14 amino acids. This chain's CDR3 is CASSQGHGTDTQYF. The DNA of the CDR3 is TGTGCCAGCAGCCAGGGTCACGGCACAGATACGCAGTATTTT.

The chain uses TRBV3-1 (or the pseudogene TRBV3-2) and TRBJ2-1; 10 bases agree with TRBD1. J gave up 5 bases and V 4 bases, and 8 bases lay outside the gene matches. Germline CDR1 and CDR2: LGHDT and YNNKEL (reference sequence). This CDR3 is built from 16 residues. The DNA for the CDR3 is TGTGCCAGCAGCCTAGGAGGACAGGGGGTTGACAATGAGCAGTTCTTC. This gives the protein CASSLGGQGVDNEQFF.

The rearrangement uses TRBV5-1 and TRBJ1-3; no reliable D call. CDR1 is SGHRS and CDR2 is YFSETQ in the germline V gene. V was shortened by 2 bases and J by 4 bases, with 4 bases between the two germline ends. This CDR3 comprises 12 residues. Written as DNA, the CDR3 is TGCGCCAGCAGCTTCGACGGAAACACCATATATTTT. It codes for CASSFDGNTIYF.

V gene TRBV5-4 combines with J gene TRBJ1-2; D gene uncertain. V lost 0 bases, J lost 0 bases, and 9 bases lay in between. Germline lookup yields CDR1 SGHNT and CDR2 YYREEE (reference sequence). The CDR3 is 15 amino acids. The CDR3 spells CASSLAASTNYGYTF. CDR3 nucleotides: TGTGCCAGCAGCTTGGCCGCGTCCACTAACTATGGCTACACCTTC.

The chain is built from TRBV29-1 and TRBJ2-1, with 12 bases that match TRBD2. Germline V gene sequence: CDR1 SQVTM, CDR2 ANQGSEA. V dropped 4 bases and J dropped 7; count of bases not matched to a gene: 14. This CDR3 has 17 amino acids. CDR3 protein: CSVGGLAGGPSFNEQFF. The DNA for the CDR3 is TGCAGCGTTGGAGGGCTAGCGGGAGGGCCCTCATTTAATGAGCAGTTCTTC.

V usage is TRBV12-5 and J usage is TRBJ2-2; TRBD2 is a possible D gene (6 bases). V was pared by 0 bases and J by 3 bases, with 11 bases between. The CDR3 length is 16 residues. From germline, CDR1 is LGHNT and CDR2 FRNRAP. CDR3 sequence (DNA): TGTGCTAGTGGTTTGGTCCTCCGCGGGGACACCGGGGAGCTGTTTTTT. This gives the protein CASGLVLRGDTGELFF.

The V call is TRBV7-9, the J call TRBJ1-1; D remains ambiguous. The CDR3 totals 13 residues. Germline V gene lookup returns CDR1 SEHNR and CDR2 FQNEAQ (reference sequence). Trimming cost V 5 bases and J 3 bases, with 10 bases left between them. The CDR3 region has the DNA TGTGCCAGCAGCCAAATGGCGGACACTGAAGCTTTCTTT. Translated, it gives CASSQMADTEAFF.

The chain joins TRBV11-2 to TRBJ1-1; no firm D call. Trimming shortened V by 5 bases and J by 3 bases, and 16 bases separated the two germline ends. CDR1 and CDR2 from the germline V gene are SGHAT and FQNNGV. The CDR3 consists of 15 residues. This CDR3 is CASSLPSGGHTEAFF. CDR3 nucleotides: TGTGCCAGCAGCCTTCCCTCGGGCGGACACACTGAAGCTTTCTTT.

The rearrangement uses TRBV28 and TRBJ2-6; D gene ambiguous. This CDR3 is built from 14 residues. Germline-derived CDR1 and CDR2 are MDHEN and SYDVKM. V lost 6 bases to trimming and J lost 1 base, with 7 bases between them. CDR3 sequence: CASSQPSGANVLTF. The CDR3 DNA reads TGTGCCAGCAGCCAGCCATCTGGGGCCAACGTCCTGACTTTC.

V is TRBV6-5 and J is TRBJ1-2, with D perhaps TRBD1 (5 bases). CDR1 is MNHEY and CDR2 is SVGAGI in the germline V gene. The CDR3 runs to 13 residues. Trimming shortened V by 3 bases and J by 2 bases, and 7 bases separated the two germline ends. The CDR3 protein is CASSYEGNYGYTF. DNA for the CDR3: TGTGCCAGCAGTTATGAGGGGAACTATGGCTACACCTTC.

The CDR3 DNA is TGTGCCAGCAGTTCACACAGAGAAACCGGGGAGCTGTTTTTT. Translation gives CASSSHRETGELFF. The chain has TRBV6-2 or TRBV6-3 and TRBJ2-2; D gene uncertain. Between the trimmed V and J ends, which lost 4 bases and 5 bases, there was a span of 11 bases. Germline CDR1 reads MNHEY; CDR2 reads SVGEGT. The CDR3 sequence is 14 residues long.

The gene calls are TRBV5-1 and TRBJ2-3, with TRBD2 matching 11 bases. CDR3 size: 15 residues. Trimming cost V 4 bases and J 6 bases; bases outside gene matches: 7. CDR1 SGHRS and CDR2 YFSETQ come from the germline V gene. CDR3 DNA sequence: TGCGCCAGCAGCACCCTAGCGGGGGGAGTGGATACGCAGTATTTT. Its protein product is CASSTLAGGVDTQYF.

The rearrangement links TRBV4-1 to TRBJ2-6, with 13 positions matching TRBD2. CDR1 is MGHRA and CDR2 is YSYEKL in the germline V gene. With V trimmed by 6 bases and J by 3 bases, 8 bases remained unmatched. This CDR3 contains 18 residues. CDR3 sequence (DNA): TGCGCCAGCAGAGCTCCCGGGACTAGCGGGGTTGGGGCCAACGTCCTGACTTTC. Protein product: CASRAPGTSGVGANVLTF.

The chain carries TRBV2 and TRBJ2-4; 9 nucleotides align to TRBD2. J lost 9 bases, V lost 1 base, and 13 bases had no gene match. This CDR3 is built from 17 residues. Per germline, CDR1 SNHLY and CDR2 FYNNEI. The CDR3 loop reads CASSEDLAGVSRGIQYF. Written as DNA, the CDR3 is TGTGCCAGCAGTGAAGACTTAGCGGGAGTGTCTAGGGGCATTCAGTACTTC.

The chain couples TRBV7-2 to TRBJ2-3, with D perhaps TRBD2 (5 bases). Trimming pared 4 bases from V and 6 bases from J, leaving 14 bases between. Germline CDR1 reads SGHTA; CDR2 reads FQGNSA. The CDR3 is made up of 14 amino acids. The CDR3 DNA reads as TGTGCCAGCAGCTCTAGCCGAACTGGGGATACGCAGTATTTT. Encoded protein: CASSSSRTGDTQYF.

V and J are TRBV18 and TRBJ1-2; no clear D. The CDR3 is 17 amino acids. Germline assignment: CDR1 KGHSH and CDR2 LQKENI. The V end lost 3 bases, the J end lost 2 bases, and 19 bases lay between the germline ends. CDR3 in DNA: TGTGCCAGCTCACCCAGGCCTAGGGAGGGCTACAACTATGGCTACACCTTC. This encodes CASSPRPREGYNYGYTF.